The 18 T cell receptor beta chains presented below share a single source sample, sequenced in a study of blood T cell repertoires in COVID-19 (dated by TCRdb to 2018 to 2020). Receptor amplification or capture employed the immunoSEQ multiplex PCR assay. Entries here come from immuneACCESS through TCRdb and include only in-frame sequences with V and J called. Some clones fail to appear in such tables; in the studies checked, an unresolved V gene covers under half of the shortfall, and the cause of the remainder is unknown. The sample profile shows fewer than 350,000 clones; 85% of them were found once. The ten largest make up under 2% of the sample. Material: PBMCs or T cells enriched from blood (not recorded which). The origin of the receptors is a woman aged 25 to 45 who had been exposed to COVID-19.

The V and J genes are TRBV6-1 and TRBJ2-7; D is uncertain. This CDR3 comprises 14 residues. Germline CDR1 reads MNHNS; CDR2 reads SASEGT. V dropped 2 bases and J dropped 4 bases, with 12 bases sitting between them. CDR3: CASSEREMIYEQYF. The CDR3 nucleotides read TGTGCCAGCAGTGAACGCGAAATGATTTACGAGCAGTACTTC.

The CDR3 reads CASSLSGGAMNEQFF. In DNA form, the CDR3 reads TGTGCCAGCAGCTTAAGCGGGGGGGCTATGAATGAGCAGTTCTTC. The chain carries TRBV7-2 and TRBJ2-1, with 10 positions matching TRBD2. CDR1 and CDR2 (germline): SGHTA, FQGNSA. V lost 2 bases, J lost 7 bases, and 5 bases stayed unmatched. The length of the CDR3 is 15 residues.

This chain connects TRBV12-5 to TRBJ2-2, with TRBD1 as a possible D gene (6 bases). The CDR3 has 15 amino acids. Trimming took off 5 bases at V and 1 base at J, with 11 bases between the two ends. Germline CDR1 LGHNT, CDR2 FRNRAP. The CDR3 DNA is TGTGCTAGTGGTCAGGGACAATTGAACACCGGGGAGCTGTTTTTT. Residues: CASGQGQLNTGELFF.

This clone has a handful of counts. CDR3 nucleotides: TGCAGCGCTGGACAGGGGGCGGCTGAAGCTTTCTTT. The encoded protein is CSAGQGAAEAFF. The chain uses TRBV29-1 and TRBJ1-1, with 11 positions matching TRBD1. V dropped 7 bases and J dropped 6; count of bases not matched to a gene: 4. The CDR3 totals 12 residues. Germline loops: CDR1 SQVTM, CDR2 ANQGSEA.

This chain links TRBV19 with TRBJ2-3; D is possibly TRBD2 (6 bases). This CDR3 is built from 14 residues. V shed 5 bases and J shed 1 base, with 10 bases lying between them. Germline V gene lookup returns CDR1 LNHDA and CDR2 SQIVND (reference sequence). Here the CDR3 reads CASSLQRGTDTQYF. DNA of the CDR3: TGTGCCAGTAGTCTCCAGCGGGGCACAGATACGCAGTATTTT.

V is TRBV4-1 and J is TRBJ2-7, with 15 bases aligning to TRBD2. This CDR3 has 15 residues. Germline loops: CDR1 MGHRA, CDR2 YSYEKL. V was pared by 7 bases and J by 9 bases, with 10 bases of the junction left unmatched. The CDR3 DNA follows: TGCGCCAGCACCCTCGGTGGACTAGCGGGAGGGGCGCAGTACTTC. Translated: CASTLGGLAGGAQYF.

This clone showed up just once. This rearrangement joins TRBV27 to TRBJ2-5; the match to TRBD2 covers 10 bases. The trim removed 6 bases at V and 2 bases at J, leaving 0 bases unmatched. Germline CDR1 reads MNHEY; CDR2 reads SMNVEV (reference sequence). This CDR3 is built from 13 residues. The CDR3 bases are TGTGCCAGCAGAGCGGGGGGGCAAGAGACCCAGTACTTC. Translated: CASRAGGQETQYF.

CDR3 DNA: TGTGCCAGCAGCGTACGACTAGCGGGAGGAAGAGGCGAGCAGTACTTC. Encoded protein: CASSVRLAGGRGEQYF. The chain recombines TRBV9 with TRBJ2-7; 13 positions match TRBD2. CDR1 is SGDLS and CDR2 is YYNGEE in the germline V gene. V was pared by 1 base and J by 6 bases, with 7 bases of the junction left unmatched. CDR3 length: 16 amino acids.

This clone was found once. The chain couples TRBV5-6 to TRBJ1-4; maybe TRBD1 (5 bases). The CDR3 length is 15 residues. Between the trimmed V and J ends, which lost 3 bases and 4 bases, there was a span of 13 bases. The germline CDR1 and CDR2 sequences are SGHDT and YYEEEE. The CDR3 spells CASSSPSGGNEKLFF. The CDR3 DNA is TGTGCCAGCAGCTCTCCATCCGGGGGTAATGAAAAACTGTTTTTT.

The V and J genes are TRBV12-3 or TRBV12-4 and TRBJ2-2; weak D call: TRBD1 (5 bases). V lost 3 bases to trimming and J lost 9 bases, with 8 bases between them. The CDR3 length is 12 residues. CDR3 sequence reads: CASSLDIRELFF. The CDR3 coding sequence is TGTGCCAGCAGTTTGGACATCCGGGAGCTGTTTTTT.

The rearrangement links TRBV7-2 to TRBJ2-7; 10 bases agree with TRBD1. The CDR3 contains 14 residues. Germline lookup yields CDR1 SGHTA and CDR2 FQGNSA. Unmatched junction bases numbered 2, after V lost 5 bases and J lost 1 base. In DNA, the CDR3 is TGTGCCAGCAGCGGGACAGGGGTATCCTACGAGCAGTACTTC. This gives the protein CASSGTGVSYEQYF.

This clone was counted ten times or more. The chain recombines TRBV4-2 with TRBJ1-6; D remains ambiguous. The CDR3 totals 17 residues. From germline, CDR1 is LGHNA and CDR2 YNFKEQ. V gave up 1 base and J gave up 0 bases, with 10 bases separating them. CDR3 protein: CASSQVLGSSYNSPLHF. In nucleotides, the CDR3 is TGTGCCAGCAGCCAAGTACTAGGGAGCTCCTATAATTCACCCCTCCACTTT.

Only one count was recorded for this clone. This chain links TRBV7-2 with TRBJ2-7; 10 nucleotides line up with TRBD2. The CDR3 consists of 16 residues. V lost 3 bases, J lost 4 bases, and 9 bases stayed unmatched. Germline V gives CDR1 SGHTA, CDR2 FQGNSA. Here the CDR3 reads CASSFRSSGGVYEQYF. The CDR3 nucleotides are TGTGCCAGCAGCTTCCGCTCTAGCGGGGGTGTATACGAGCAGTACTTC.

The CDR3 spells CASSHGGAYEQYF. The CDR3 DNA is TGTGCCAGCAGCCACGGCGGAGCCTACGAGCAGTACTTC. The chain is built from TRBV3-1 (or the pseudogene TRBV3-2) and TRBJ2-7; D unclear. The V gene's germline CDR1 is LGHDT and CDR2 YNNKEL (reference sequence). CDR3 length: 13 residues. Trimming pared 3 bases from V and 2 bases from J, leaving 8 bases between.

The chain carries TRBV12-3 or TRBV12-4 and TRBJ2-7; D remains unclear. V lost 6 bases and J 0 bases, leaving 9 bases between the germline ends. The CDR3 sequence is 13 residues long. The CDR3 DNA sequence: TGTGCCAGCAGCAAGACTGACTCCTACGAGCAGTACTTC. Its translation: CASSKTDSYEQYF.

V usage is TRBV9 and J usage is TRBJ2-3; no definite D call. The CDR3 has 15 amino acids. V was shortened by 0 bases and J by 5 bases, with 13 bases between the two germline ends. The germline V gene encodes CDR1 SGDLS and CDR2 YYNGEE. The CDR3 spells CASSVGRLSKDTQYF. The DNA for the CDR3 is TGTGCCAGCAGCGTAGGTCGACTGTCGAAAGATACGCAGTATTTT.

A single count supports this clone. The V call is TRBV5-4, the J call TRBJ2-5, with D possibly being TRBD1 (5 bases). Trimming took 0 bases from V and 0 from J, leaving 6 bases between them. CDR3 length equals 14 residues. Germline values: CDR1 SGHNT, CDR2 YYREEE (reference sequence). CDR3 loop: CASSLGQYQETQYF. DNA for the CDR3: TGTGCCAGCAGCTTGGGACAGTACCAAGAGACCCAGTACTTC.

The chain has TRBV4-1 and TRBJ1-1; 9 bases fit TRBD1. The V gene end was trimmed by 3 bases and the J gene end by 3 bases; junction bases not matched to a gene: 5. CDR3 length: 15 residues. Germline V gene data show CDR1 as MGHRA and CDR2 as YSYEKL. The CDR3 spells CASSHSTGGDTEAFF. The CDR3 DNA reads TGCGCCAGCAGCCATTCGACAGGGGGGGACACTGAAGCTTTCTTT.